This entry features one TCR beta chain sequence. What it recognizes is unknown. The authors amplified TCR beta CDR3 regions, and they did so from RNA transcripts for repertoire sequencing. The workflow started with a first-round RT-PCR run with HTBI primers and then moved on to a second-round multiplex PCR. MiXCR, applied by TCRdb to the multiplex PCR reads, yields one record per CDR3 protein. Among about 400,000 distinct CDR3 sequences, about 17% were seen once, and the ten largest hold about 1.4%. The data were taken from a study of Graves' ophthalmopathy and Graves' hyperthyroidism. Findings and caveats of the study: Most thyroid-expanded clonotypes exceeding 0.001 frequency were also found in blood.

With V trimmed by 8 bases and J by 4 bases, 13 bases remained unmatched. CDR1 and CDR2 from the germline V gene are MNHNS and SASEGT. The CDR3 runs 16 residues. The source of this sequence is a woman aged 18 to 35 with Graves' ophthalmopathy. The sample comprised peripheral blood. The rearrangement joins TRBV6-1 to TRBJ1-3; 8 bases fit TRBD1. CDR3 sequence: CASGRQGISYGNTIYF. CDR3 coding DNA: TGTGCCAGCGGGCGACAGGGGATTTCGTACGGAAACACCATATATTTT.